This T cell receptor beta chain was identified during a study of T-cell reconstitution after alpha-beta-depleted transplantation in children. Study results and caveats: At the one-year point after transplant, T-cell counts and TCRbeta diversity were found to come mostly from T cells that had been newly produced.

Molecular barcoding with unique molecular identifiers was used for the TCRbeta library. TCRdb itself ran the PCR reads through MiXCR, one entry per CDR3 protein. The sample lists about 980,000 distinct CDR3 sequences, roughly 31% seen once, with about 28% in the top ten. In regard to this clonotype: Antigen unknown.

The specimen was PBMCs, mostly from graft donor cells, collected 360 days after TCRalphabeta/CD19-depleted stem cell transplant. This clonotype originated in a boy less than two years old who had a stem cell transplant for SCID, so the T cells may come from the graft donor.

CDR3 loop: CATSSDGLAGERITDTQYF. DNA of the CDR3: TGTGCCACCAGCAGCGACGGACTAGCGGGGGAAAGGATCACAGATACGCAGTATTTT. The V call is TRBV15, the J call TRBJ2-3; 13 bases line up with TRBD2. This CDR3 is built from 19 residues. J lost 2 bases, V lost 3 bases, and 11 bases had no gene match. Germline CDR1 reads LNHNV; CDR2 reads YYDKDF (reference sequence).